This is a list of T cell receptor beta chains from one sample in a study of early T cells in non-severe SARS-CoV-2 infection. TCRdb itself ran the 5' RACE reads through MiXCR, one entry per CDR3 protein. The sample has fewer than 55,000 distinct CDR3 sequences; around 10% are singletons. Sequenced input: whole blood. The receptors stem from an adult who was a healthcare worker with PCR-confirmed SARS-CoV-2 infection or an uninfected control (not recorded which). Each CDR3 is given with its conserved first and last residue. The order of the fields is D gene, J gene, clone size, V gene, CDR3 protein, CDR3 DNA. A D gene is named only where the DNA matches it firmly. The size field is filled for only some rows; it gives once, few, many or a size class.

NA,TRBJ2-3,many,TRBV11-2,CASSHGLSTDTQYF,TGTGCCAGCAGCCATGGACTGAGCACAGATACGCAGTATTTT
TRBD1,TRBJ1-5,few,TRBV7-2,CASSLQGGSNQPQHF,TGTGCCAGCAGCTTACAGGGGGGGAGCAATCAGCCCCAGCATTTT
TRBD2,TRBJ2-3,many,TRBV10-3,CAISPGTSIADTQYF,TGTGCCATCAGTCCCGGGACTAGCATTGCAGATACGCAGTATTTT
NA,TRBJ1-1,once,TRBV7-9,CASSLVGGERAFF,TGTGCCAGCAGCTTAGTGGGGGGAGAGAGGGCTTTCTTT
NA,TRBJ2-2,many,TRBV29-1,CSVERPNTGELFF,TGCAGCGTTGAGAGGCCGAACACCGGGGAGCTGTTTTTT
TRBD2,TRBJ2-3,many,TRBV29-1,CSAPTSGYTQYF,TGCAGCGCCCCGACTAGCGGGTATACGCAGTATTTT
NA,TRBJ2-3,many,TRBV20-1,CSASGRSGYDTQYF,TGCAGTGCTAGTGGCAGATCTGGGTACGATACGCAGTATTTT
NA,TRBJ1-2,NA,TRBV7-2,CASSAGPINYGYTF,TGTGCCAGCAGCGCCGGACCGATAAACTATGGCTACACCTTC
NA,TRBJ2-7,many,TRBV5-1,CASSSRSDGYEQYF,TGCGCCAGCAGCTCCCGGTCGGATGGTTACGAGCAGTACTTC
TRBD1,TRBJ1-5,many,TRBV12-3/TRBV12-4,CASSLTGEQPQHF,TGTGCCAGCAGTCTTACAGGGGAACAGCCCCAGCATTTT
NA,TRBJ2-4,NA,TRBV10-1,CATKGRVKNIQYF,TGCGCCACCAAGGGTAGGGTCAAAAACATTCAGTACTTC
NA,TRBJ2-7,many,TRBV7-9,CASSRSSYEQYF,TGTGCCAGCAGCCGGAGCTCCTACGAGCAGTACTTC
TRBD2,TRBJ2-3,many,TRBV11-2,CASSLGLAGPADTQYF,TGTGCCAGCAGCTTAGGGCTAGCGGGACCTGCAGATACGCAGTATTTT
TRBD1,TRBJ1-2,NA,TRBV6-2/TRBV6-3,CASSYSMTGTGGYTF,TGTGCCAGCAGTTACTCGATGACAGGGACGGGAGGCTACACCTTC
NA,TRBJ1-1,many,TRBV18,CASSPPVMGPTEAFF,TGTGCCAGCTCACCCCCCGTAATGGGCCCGACTGAAGCTTTCTTT
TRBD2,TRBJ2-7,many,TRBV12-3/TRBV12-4,CASSPNMGEGVSYEQYF,TGTGCCAGCAGTCCTAACATGGGGGAGGGCGTTTCCTACGAGCAGTACTTC
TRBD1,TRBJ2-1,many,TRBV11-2,CASSLDEAGGNEQFF,TGTGCCAGCAGCTTAGATGAGGCAGGGGGCAATGAGCAGTTCTTC
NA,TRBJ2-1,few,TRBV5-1,CASSSQRATGNEQFF,TGCGCCAGCAGCTCCCAGCGGGCGACCGGCAATGAGCAGTTCTTC